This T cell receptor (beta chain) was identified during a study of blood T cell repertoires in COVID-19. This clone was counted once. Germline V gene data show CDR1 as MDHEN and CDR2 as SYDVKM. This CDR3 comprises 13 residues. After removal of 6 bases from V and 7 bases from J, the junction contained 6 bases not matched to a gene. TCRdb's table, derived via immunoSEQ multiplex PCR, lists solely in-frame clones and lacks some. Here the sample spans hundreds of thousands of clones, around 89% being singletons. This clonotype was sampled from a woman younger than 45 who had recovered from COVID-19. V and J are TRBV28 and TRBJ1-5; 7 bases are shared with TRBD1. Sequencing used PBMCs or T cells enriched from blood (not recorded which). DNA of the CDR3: TGTGCCAGCAGCACAGGGGAGAGGCAGCCCCAGCATTTT. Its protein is CASSTGERQPQHF.